Each of the 10 T cell receptor beta chains below was sequenced from the same sample in a study of beta chain features in type 1 diabetes. General study points: All four CD4+ subsets from Type 1 diabetes patients carried moderately but significantly shorter TCRB CDR3s.

Their recognized antigens are unknown. The isolated RNA, all of it, was reverse transcribed, so expressed TCRB transcripts were what got sequenced. Data came from immunoSEQ multiplex PCR; TCRdb stores just in-frame clones and leaves some out. The sample carries 500,000 to 850,000 clones, over 13% recorded once. Material for sequencing was naive CD4+ T cells from blood. The receptor source for this set is a man younger than 35 with type 1 diabetes.

The rearrangement joins TRBV29-1 to TRBJ2-7; D is perhaps TRBD2 (5 bases). CDR1 and CDR2 (germline): SQVTM, ANQGSEA. CDR3 length equals 14 residues. V gave up 7 bases and J gave up 3 bases, with 19 bases separating them. CDR3 sequence reads: CSAAGVGVSYEQYF. Written as DNA, the CDR3 is TGCAGCGCCGCGGGTGTTGGGGTCAGCTACGAGCAGTACTTC.

The rearrangement links TRBV2 to TRBJ1-1; no reliable D call. V shed 6 bases and J shed 8 bases, with 10 bases lying between them. CDR1 and CDR2 from the germline V gene are SNHLY and FYNNEI. This CDR3 has 11 residues. The CDR3 sequence: CASSARLEAFF. In DNA, the CDR3 is TGTGCCAGCAGCGCCAGGTTGGAAGCTTTCTTT. Full variable domain (remainder filled in from reference TRBV2 and TRBJ1-1): EPEVTQTPSHQVTQMGQEVILRCVPISNHLYFYWYRQILGQKVEFLVSFYNNEISEKSEIFDDQFSVERPDGSNFTLKIRSTKLEDSAMYFCASSARLEAFFGQGTRLTVV.

This chain uses TRBV5-1 with TRBJ2-1, with 7 bases matching TRBD1. Germline V gene data show CDR1 as SGHRS and CDR2 as YFSETQ. The CDR3 length is 14 residues. V lost 2 bases and J lost 7; bases outside the gene matches: 6. CDR3 sequence: CASSFPGRGNEQFF. CDR3 nucleotides: TGCGCCAGCAGCTTCCCCGGCAGGGGGAATGAGCAGTTCTTC.

The chain uses TRBV27 and TRBJ2-1; TRBD2 aligns across 11 bases. The CDR3 covers 14 residues. Germline V gives CDR1 MNHEY, CDR2 SMNVEV (reference sequence). V gave up 6 bases and J gave up 4 bases; unmatched junction bases: 2. The DNA of the CDR3 is TGTGCCAGCAGCCGACTAGCGGGATACAATGAGCAGTTCTTC. It translates to CASSRLAGYNEQFF.

The chain carries TRBV5-1 and TRBJ1-6; D perhaps matches TRBD1 (5 bases). V was trimmed by 2 bases and J by 14 bases, leaving 17 bases between them. Germline V CDR1 and CDR2: SGHRS, YFSETQ. The CDR3 covers 14 residues. The CDR3 DNA is TGCGCCAGCAGCTTTATTGACAGCCGAGGGGCCCTCCACTTT. It specifies CASSFIDSRGALHF.

This clone was detected a few times. The rearrangement joins TRBV4-1 to TRBJ2-5, with D tentatively TRBD1 (5 bases). This CDR3 has 16 amino acids. Trimming left V 0 bases short and J 5 bases short, with 16 bases between. CDR1 MGHRA and CDR2 YSYEKL come from the germline V gene. This chain's CDR3 is CASSQDPRVAGETQYF. Written as DNA, the CDR3 is TGCGCCAGCAGCCAAGATCCCAGGGTGGCCGGTGAGACCCAGTACTTC.

This clone was recorded a few times. The V and J genes are TRBV18 and TRBJ1-1; 8 bases are a match to TRBD1. J lost 3 bases, V lost 6 bases, and 9 bases had no gene match. Germline CDR1 KGHSH, CDR2 LQKENI. This CDR3 comprises 15 residues. CDR3 coding DNA: TGTGCCAGCTCCCAAGACAGGGGACGGTACACTGAAGCTTTCTTT. Translation gives CASSQDRGRYTEAFF.

The rearrangement uses TRBV28 and TRBJ2-5; TRBD1 matches 8 bases. The CDR3 sequence is 13 residues long. Germline assignment: CDR1 MDHEN and CDR2 SYDVKM. The V segment lost 6 bases and the J segment 5 bases; nucleotides outside the gene matches: 5. The CDR3: CASRSGGGETQYF. Written as DNA, the CDR3 is TGTGCCAGCAGGTCAGGGGGCGGGGAGACCCAGTACTTC.

This clone was seen a handful of times. J is TRBJ2-4 and V is TRBV7-9, with D possibly matching TRBD2 (6 bases). The CDR3 extends over 15 amino acids. V was shortened by 3 bases and J by 3 bases, with 12 bases between the two germline ends. Germline V CDR1 and CDR2: SEHNR, FQNEAQ (reference sequence). The CDR3 loop is CASSFYLGGKNIQYF. Here the CDR3 DNA reads TGTGCCAGCAGCTTCTATCTGGGAGGCAAAAACATTCAGTACTTC.

In its sample, this clone was seen a few times. The V and J genes are TRBV5-1 and TRBJ2-6, with TRBD2 identical over 11 bases. CDR3 length: 16 residues. The trim removed 4 bases at V and 2 bases at J, leaving 2 bases unmatched. CDR1 and CDR2 from the germline V gene are SGHRS and YFSETQ. CDR3: CASSMTSGTGANVLTF. CDR3 sequence (DNA): TGCGCCAGCAGCATGACTAGCGGGACTGGGGCCAACGTCCTGACTTTC.